This T cell receptor (beta chain) emerged from a study of blood T cell repertoires in COVID-19. Study-level information: Acute and convalescent COVID-19 samples came from the United States, Italy and Spain.

From germline, CDR1 is MNHNY and CDR2 SVGAGI (reference sequence). The CDR3 extends over 16 amino acids. V lost 5 bases and J lost 0; bases outside the gene matches: 7. Profiled with immunoSEQ multiplex PCR; TCRdb holds only in-frame clones, not every one. The table records around 40,000 clones, 70% to 90% of them present only once. The J gene is TRBJ2-1, the V gene TRBV6-6, with 7 bases lining up with TRBD1. This receptor was taken from a man aged 60 to 75 with active COVID-19. Sequencing used peripheral blood. The CDR3 loop is CASSTPGTASYNEQFF. The CDR3 DNA is TGTGCCAGCAGTACCCCCGGGACAGCCTCCTACAATGAGCAGTTCTTC.